This TCR beta chain was documented in a study of early T cells in non-severe SARS-CoV-2 infection. For the study at large: RNA in bulk from unsorted whole blood was sequenced, and chains were unpaired.

Study results and caveats: Missing private and CD4 specificities, VDJdb matching favored anti-spike CD8 responses.

A few counts support this clonotype. Antigen: not known. Germline CDR1 is SGHAT and CDR2 is FQNNGV. The CDR3 loop spans 13 amino acids. The germline V and J ends were trimmed by 5 bases and 9 bases, with 15 bases remaining between them. Molecules of cDNA were individually given unique molecular identifiers that were attached to them. MiXCR was run by TCRdb on the 5' RACE reads, yielding one entry per CDR3 protein. Among around 84,000 distinct CDR3 sequences listed, about 12% were seen once. The sample comprised whole blood. J is TRBJ2-3 and V is TRBV11-2; D unclear. The source of this sequence is an adult who was a healthcare worker with PCR-confirmed SARS-CoV-2 infection or an uninfected control (not recorded which). CDR3 DNA sequence: TGTGCCAGCAGCACCCGGGTCCCAATGACGCAGTATTTT. Protein product: CASSTRVPMTQYF.